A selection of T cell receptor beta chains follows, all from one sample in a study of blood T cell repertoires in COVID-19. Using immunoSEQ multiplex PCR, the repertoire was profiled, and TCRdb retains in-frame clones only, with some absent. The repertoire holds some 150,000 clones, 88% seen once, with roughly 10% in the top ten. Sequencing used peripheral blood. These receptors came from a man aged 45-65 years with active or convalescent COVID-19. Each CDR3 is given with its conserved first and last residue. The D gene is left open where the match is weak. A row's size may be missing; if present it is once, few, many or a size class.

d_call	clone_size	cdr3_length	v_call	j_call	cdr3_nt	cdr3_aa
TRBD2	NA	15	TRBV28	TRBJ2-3	TGTGCCAGCAGTTTACTAGCGGGAGGGCAAGATACGCAGTATTTT	CASSLLAGGQDTQYF
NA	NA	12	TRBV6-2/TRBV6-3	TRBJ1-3	TGTGCCAGCAGTTCCCGAGTAAACACCATATATTTT	CASSSRVNTIYF
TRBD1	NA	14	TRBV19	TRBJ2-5	TGTGCCAGTAGTGTACAGGGGGCTAGGGAGACCCAGTACTTC	CASSVQGARETQYF
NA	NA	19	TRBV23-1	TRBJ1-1	TGCGCCAGCAGTCAAGGGACCTCACCGGGACTCCTACTGAACACTGAAGCTTTCTTT	CASSQGTSPGLLLNTEAFF
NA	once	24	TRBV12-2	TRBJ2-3	TGTGCAAGTCGCCAAAATTGGGGCAGCACCATGGGGGCTAGCGGGAGAACGCTGGCAGATACGCAGTATTTT	CASRQNWGSTMGASGRTLADTQYF
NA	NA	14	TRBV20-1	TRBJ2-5	TGCAGTGCTAGTCGTCCGGGCGGAGGAGAGACCCAGTACTTC	CSASRPGGGETQYF
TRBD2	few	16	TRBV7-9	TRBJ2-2	TGTGCCAGCAGCTTTGGGACTAGCGGGGTAACCGGGGAGCTGTTTTTT	CASSFGTSGVTGELFF
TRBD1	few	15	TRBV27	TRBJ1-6	TGTGCCAGCAGTATAGGACAGGGTCATAATTCACCCCTCCACTTT	CASSIGQGHNSPLHF
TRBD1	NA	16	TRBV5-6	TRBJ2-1	TGTGCCAGCAGCTTGAGCATCGGGGCAGGGGGAAATGAGCAGTTCTTC	CASSLSIGAGGNEQFF
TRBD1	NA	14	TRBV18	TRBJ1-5	TGTGCCAGCTCTACAGGGGCGGGCGGTCAGCCCCAGCATTTT	CASSTGAGGQPQHF
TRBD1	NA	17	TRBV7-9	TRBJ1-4	TGTGCCAGCAGCTTACTATTAGTCCCAGGGGGCGGTGAAAAACTGTTTTTT	CASSLLLVPGGGEKLFF
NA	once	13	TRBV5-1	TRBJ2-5	TGCGCCAGCAGCTTGCAGGGGCTGGAGACCCAGTACTTC	CASSLQGLETQYF
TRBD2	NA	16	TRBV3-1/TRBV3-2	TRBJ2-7	TGTGCCAGCAGCCAAGCTGGCGGGAGTGCTTCCTACGAGCAGTACTTC	CASSQAGGSASYEQYF
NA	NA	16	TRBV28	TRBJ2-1	TGTGCCAGCAGTTTATTTAGGGGCTTCTCCTACAATGAGCAGTTCTTC	CASSLFRGFSYNEQFF
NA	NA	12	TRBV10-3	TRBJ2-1	TGTGCCATCGCCCCTAGCGACCTTGAGCAGTTCTTC	CAIAPSDLEQFF
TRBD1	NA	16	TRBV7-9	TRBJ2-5	TGTGCCAGCAGCTTAGGGTACAGGGGGGAAGGAGAGACCCAGTACTTC	CASSLGYRGEGETQYF
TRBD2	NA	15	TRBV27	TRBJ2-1	TGTGCCAGCACCTCAGGGACTATAAGCTACAATGAGCAGTTCTTC	CASTSGTISYNEQFF
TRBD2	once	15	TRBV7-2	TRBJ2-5	TGTGCCATTCGTTATCCGGGACTACGCCAAGAGACCCAGTACTTC	CAIRYPGLRQETQYF
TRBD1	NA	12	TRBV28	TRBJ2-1	TGTGCCAGCAGTAACGACAGGGTTTCTCCGTTCTTC	CASSNDRVSPFF
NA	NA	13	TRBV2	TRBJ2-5	TGTGCCAGCAGGGAGGACGAGGCTGGGACCCAGTACTTC	CASREDEAGTQYF
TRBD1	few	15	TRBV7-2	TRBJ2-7	TGTGCCAGCGCAAGAACCGGGACAGGCGTTGCCGAGCAGTACTTC	CASARTGTGVAEQYF
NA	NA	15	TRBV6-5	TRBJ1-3	TGTGCCAGCAGTTCGACAGGTGGCTATGGAAACACCATATATTTT	CASSSTGGYGNTIYF
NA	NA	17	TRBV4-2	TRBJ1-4	TGTGCCAGCAGCCAAGGCTACCTCGGGGCAACTAATGAAAAACTGTTTTTT	CASSQGYLGATNEKLFF
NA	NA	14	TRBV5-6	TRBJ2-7	TGTGCCAGCAGCTTGGGCACAAATACCTACGAGCAGTACTTC	CASSLGTNTYEQYF
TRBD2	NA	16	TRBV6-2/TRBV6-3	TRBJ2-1	TGTGCCAGCAGTCCGGCGGGAGGCCGCTCCTACAATGAGCAGTTCTTC	CASSPAGGRSYNEQFF
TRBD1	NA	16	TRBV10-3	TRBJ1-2	TGTGCCATCAGTGAGTGGGCAGGGGGACTCACCTATGGCTACACCTTC	CAISEWAGGLTYGYTF
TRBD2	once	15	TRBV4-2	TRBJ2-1	TGTGCCAGCAGTCATGGACTAGCGGCCTACAATGAGCAGTTCTTC	CASSHGLAAYNEQFF
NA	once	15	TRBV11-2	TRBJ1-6	TGTGCCAGCAGCTTAGAGGCAGGGGCCGGATCACCCCTCCACTTT	CASSLEAGAGSPLHF
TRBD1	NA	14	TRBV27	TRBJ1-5	TGTGCCAGCAGTCCCTACAGGGGGCTTCAGCCCCAGCATTTT	CASSPYRGLQPQHF
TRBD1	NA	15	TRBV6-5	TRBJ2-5	TGTGCCAGCAGACCAGGGACAGGGGGCCAAGAGACCCAGTACTTC	CASRPGTGGQETQYF
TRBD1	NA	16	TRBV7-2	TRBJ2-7	TGTGCCAGCAGCGCCCAGGGGACAGGGGTTTTCTACGAGCAGTACTTC	CASSAQGTGVFYEQYF
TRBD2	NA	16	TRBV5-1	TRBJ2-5	TGCGCCAGCACCCGGAGTTTAGCGGGAGATTCAGAGACCCAGTACTTC	CASTRSLAGDSETQYF
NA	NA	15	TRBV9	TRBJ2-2	TGTGCCAGCAGCGTAGGTCAGGGGGGCGCCGGGGAGCTGTTTTTT	CASSVGQGGAGELFF
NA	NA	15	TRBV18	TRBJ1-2	TGTGCCAGCTCACCAGGAGTTTCTTCCCCGTTAGGCTACACCTTC	CASSPGVSSPLGYTF
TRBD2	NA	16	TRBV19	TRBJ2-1	TGTGCCAGTAGTATTGCCGGGACTAGCGTACGTCGGGAGCAGTTCTTC	CASSIAGTSVRREQFF
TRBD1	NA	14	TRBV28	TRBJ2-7	TGTGCCAGCAGTCCGGGACAGCTTTCCTACGAGCAGTACTTC	CASSPGQLSYEQYF
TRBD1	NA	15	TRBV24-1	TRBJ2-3	TGTGCCACCAGTACTCCGGGACAGGGCACAGATACGCAGTATTTT	CATSTPGQGTDTQYF
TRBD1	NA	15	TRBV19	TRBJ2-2	TGTGCCAGTAGTATGGGACAGGGGAGCACCGGGGAGCTGTTTTTT	CASSMGQGSTGELFF
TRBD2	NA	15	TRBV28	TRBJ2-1	TGTGCCAGCAGAAGGTCCAGCGGGGGTTACAATGAGCAGTTCTTC	CASRRSSGGYNEQFF
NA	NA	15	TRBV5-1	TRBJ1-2	TGCGCCAGCAGCTTGGTTGCAGGGGCTAATTATGGCTACACCTTC	CASSLVAGANYGYTF
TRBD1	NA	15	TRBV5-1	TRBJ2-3	TGCGCCAGCAGCTGGGGGACAGGGGGCACAGATACGCAGTATTTT	CASSWGTGGTDTQYF
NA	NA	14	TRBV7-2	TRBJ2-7	TGTGCCAGCAGCCCTTTGGGCATGGTCTACGAGCAGTACTTC	CASSPLGMVYEQYF
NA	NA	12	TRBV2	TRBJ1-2	TGTGCCAGCACGAGGAGGGTCGACGGCTACACCTTC	CASTRRVDGYTF
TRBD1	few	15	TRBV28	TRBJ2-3	TGTGCCAGCAGTCCCGGGACAGGGGATCCAGATACGCAGTATTTT	CASSPGTGDPDTQYF
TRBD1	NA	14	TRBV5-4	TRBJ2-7	TGTGCCAGCAGCTTCCGGGACAGGACCTACGAGCAGTACTTC	CASSFRDRTYEQYF
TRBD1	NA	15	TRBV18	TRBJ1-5	TGTGCCAGCTCACCTAGGACAGGGGGCAATCAGCCCCAGCATTTT	CASSPRTGGNQPQHF
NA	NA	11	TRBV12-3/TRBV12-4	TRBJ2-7	TGTGCCAGCAGTTTATATGTCGAGCAGTACTTC	CASSLYVEQYF
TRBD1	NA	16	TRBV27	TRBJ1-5	TGTGCCAGCAGTCCTGGACAGGCTTATAGCAATCAGCCCCAGCATTTT	CASSPGQAYSNQPQHF
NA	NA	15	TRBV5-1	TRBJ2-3	TGCGCCAGCAGCATGGACGGGACTAGCACAGATACGCAGTATTTT	CASSMDGTSTDTQYF
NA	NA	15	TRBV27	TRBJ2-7	TGTGCCTCAAAGCCAACCAAACAGTTCTCCTACGAGCAGTACTTC	CASKPTKQFSYEQYF
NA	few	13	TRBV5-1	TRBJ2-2	TGCGCCAGCAGCTTGGGAGGTACCGGGGAGCTGTTTTTT	CASSLGGTGELFF
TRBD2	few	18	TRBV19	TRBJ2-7	TGTGCCAGTAGTATGGGACTAGCGGGAGCTCATTCTAACTACGAGCAGTACTTC	CASSMGLAGAHSNYEQYF